The 5 T cell receptor beta chains below come from one sample, sequenced in a study of vaccination and CD4 T cells after COVID-19. The treatment is: roughly 11-day PBMC culture with coronavirus spike peptide pools or control peptides (ViraFEST assay). With the Oncomine TCR Beta short-read assay, DNA from cultured CD4+ T cells was sequenced. A single record per CDR3 protein comes from TCRdb applying MiXCR to the PCR reads. The table records about 27,000 distinct CDR3 sequences, about 66% of them present only once. Antigens of these TCRs are unknown. This specimen consisted of CD4+ T cells from blood, cultured in vitro, obtained after SARS-CoV-2 vaccination. These receptors were collected from a human donor who received a COVID-19 vaccine.

The J gene is TRBJ1-5, the V gene TRBV15, with TRBD1 as a possible D gene (6 bases). The CDR3 spans 17 residues. CDR1 is LNHNV and CDR2 is YYDKDF in the germline V gene (reference sequence). V lost 0 bases, J lost 4 bases, and 16 bases lay in between. In nucleotides, the CDR3 is TGTGCCACCAGCAGAGATCGGGGGGGGCTGTCGAATCAGCCCCAGCATTTT. It encodes CATSRDRGGLSNQPQHF. The full variable domain, with the rest looked up from reference TRBV15 and TRBJ1-5, is DAMVIQNPRYQVTQFGKPVTLSCSQTLNHNVMYWYQQKSSQAPKLLFHYYDKDFNNEADTPDNFQSRRPNTSFCFLDIRSPGLGDTAMYLCATSRDRGGLSNQPQHFGDGTRLSIL.

The chain recombines TRBV5-1 with TRBJ2-3; the match to TRBD2 covers 7 bases. Germline V CDR1 and CDR2: SGHRS, YFSETQ. J gave up 2 bases and V 2 bases, and 8 bases lay outside the gene matches. The CDR3 contains 16 residues. The DNA for the CDR3 is TGCGCCAGCAGCTTATCAGGCGGGAGCACCACAGATACGCAGTATTTT. It encodes CASSLSGGSTTDTQYF.

CDR3 nucleotide sequence: TGTGCCAGCAGGGCCGAGACAGGGTACTATGGCTACACCTTC. This codes for CASRAETGYYGYTF. The chain joins TRBV2 to TRBJ1-2; 7 positions match TRBD1. Germline trimming cut 6 bases from V and 3 bases from J; bases unmatched to any gene: 7. Germline CDR1 SNHLY, CDR2 FYNNEI. The length of the CDR3 is 14 residues.

V and J are TRBV27 and TRBJ2-6, with D possibly called TRBD1 or TRBD2 (5 bases each). Per germline, CDR1 MNHEY and CDR2 SMNVEV (reference sequence). The CDR3 has 19 residues. V lost 2 bases, J lost 1 base, and 18 bases lay in between. CDR3 sequence: CASSLVGAKRLSGANVLTF. DNA of the CDR3: TGTGCCAGCAGTTTAGTCGGGGCAAAAAGGCTTTCTGGGGCCAACGTCCTGACTTTC.

V and J are TRBV9 and TRBJ1-2, with D hard to call. The V end was cut by 0 bases, the J end by 3 bases, with 6 bases between. Germline V lookup: CDR1 SGDLS, CDR2 YYNGEE. The CDR3 contains 13 residues. In DNA, the CDR3 is TGTGCCAGCAGCGTAGGGAGGGACTATGGCTACACCTTC. It codes for CASSVGRDYGYTF.